This TCR beta chain was captured in a study of long-term antiretroviral therapy in people with HIV (dated by TCRdb to between 2021 and 2024). Some background on the complete study: The earliest samples were collected roughly a decade before the 2015 WHO recommendation for immediate ART, at a time when ART was usually postponed until CD4 counts fell. From over 25 adults with confirmed HIV infection, the cohort provided approximately 190 cryopreserved PBMC samples, gathered serially across a mean of around six years (range 1-12). About 35% of the 30 participants with HIV were female. A retrospective serial study tested whether ART initiation and durable HIV suppression were associated with changes in peripheral blood TRB repertoire composition and diversity. No cross-contamination during QIAcube processing was seen in test extractions of a monoclonal T-cell line run alongside around 34 polyclonal samples.

Sequencing of the TRB variable region was done with the immunoSEQ hsTCRB v3.0 assay at survey level resolution. TRB sequencing targeted a depth of about 40,000-50,000 T-cell genomes per sample. TRB libraries were pooled and sequenced on an Illumina MiSeq using a v3 150-cycle kit. The authors' pipeline ran thus. Analysis of repertoires was carried out in R inside a reproducible Nextflow workflow spanning QC, data transformation and analysis. LymphoSeq2, an R package for AIRR-Seq data exploration, was used to implement custom analyses. After excluding several samples that yielded fewer than 5000 total TRB sequences, approximately 180 HIV repertoires remained for analysis. Among the roughly 200 retained HIV repertoires, 55 to 60 were collected before ART initiation and under 150 after ART initiation. Each repertoire was downsampled to 5000 TRB nucleotide sequences, and summary statistics were averaged across 100 downsampling iterations. Only TRB sequences with CDR3 regions of at least seven amino acids were retained for analysis. Diversity was assessed using a clonality score derived from Shannon entropy and using the Gini coefficient. In the repertoire networks, any two of the top 5000 CDR3 amino acid sequences were connected whenever the two sequences differed by an edit distance of one. For TRB CDR3 amino acid sequences, antigen specificity groups and MHC restriction were predicted with GLIPH2. CDR3 amino acid sequences were matched against VDJdb and McPAS-TCR to flag known CMV, EBV, HIV or tissue antigen associations. Pre-ART, post-ART and control groups were compared with Wilcoxon signed-rank tests and Holm-Bonferroni correction. In TCRdb, the immuneACCESS table is reduced to in-frame sequences with V and J assigned. These tables do not hold every clone; where another copy was compared, an unresolved V gene accounts for under half, and the others remain unexplained. D and trimming come from the DNA, and the V and J calls and clone size come from that table. For this sample there are tens of thousands of clones; roughly four fifths appear just once. The ten largest clones add up to roughly 18% of the sample.

The paper as a whole reports these results and caveats: Because PBMC availability was limited, only the TCR beta chain was sequenced, with no alpha chain pairing. Narrower CDR3 length ranges were observed in HIV repertoires than in controls, and an antigen-experienced repertoire with only a slight naive shift after ART was suggested by the network structure. Starting ART was linked to a significant rise in TRB diversity, yet even with long-term ART the diversity remained significantly lower than in transplant donor controls. Inferences about post-ART repertoire changes are limited because no data were available on ART adherence, viral resistance or therapy changes. The repertoire was dominated across all time points by expanded TRB clones identified before ART initiation, although this dominance was seen to fluctuate and to decrease in many PLHIV after ART. The samples span the years 2004 to 2017, and the ART regimens used may be less effective than current regimens. Unsorted PBMC were profiled instead of sorted CD4+ and CD8+ T cells because pre-ART samples had limited cell numbers.

Inclusion was restricted to participants for whom at least one PBMC sample before ART initiation and at least two post-ART samples were available. Treatment was received in the United States of America by all participants with HIV. Before DNA extraction, cryopreserved samples containing roughly 1-10 million PBMC were thawed and washed. At the time of the earliest PBMC sample, participants with HIV were aged between about 23 and 54 years. PBMC samples from each participant spanned 1-4 timepoints before ART initiation and 2-8 timepoints after ART initiation, with a median of 7 samples. For every participant, serial HIV viral load, CD4+ T-cell count, ART history and demographic data were obtained. Genomic DNA was extracted from unsorted PBMC with a Qiagen kit on a QIAcube, with processing performed in batches of 12 samples. On this clone itself: What antigen it recognizes has not been identified. Per-base quality was not reported, and no clone a single base away is much larger than it.

The clonotype comes from a man between 40 and 49 years old with HIV. The source material was unsorted PBMCs, sampled 0.5 years before starting antiretroviral therapy.

The CDR3 sequence is CASSFGNQPQHF. The sequenced DNA is TGTGCCAGCAGCTTCGGCAATCAGCCCCAGCATTTT. The chain uses TRBV11-2 and TRBJ1-5; there is no confident call for the D gene. Including the terminal cysteine and phenylalanine, the CDR3 comprises 12 residues. The retained sequence is limited to the CDR3, 36 bases, with the frame set at the first base. V is shortened by 3 bases, J by 2 bases, and the region joining them spans 2 bases. The germline V gene yields SGHAT for CDR1 and FQNNGV for CDR2.